The following is a T cell receptor beta chain sequence with its context. What it binds is unknown. This sample is drawn from a study of T cell responses to AZD1222 COVID-19 vaccine. The wider study: Whether given at about 4 or about 12 weeks, second doses were pooled.

Study conclusions and caveats: Repertoires were obtained only post-peak T cell response. Researchers report vaccine-associated CD4 TCRs spanning spike, with dominance at 160-218 and 743-854. White British donors predominated, females outnumbered males, and clonal diversity was possibly underestimated.

This CDR3 has 15 residues. Per germline, CDR1 MGHRA and CDR2 YSYEKL. Deletions cut 1 base from V and 7 bases from J, with 14 bases between. Measured with immunoSEQ multiplex PCR; TCRdb has only the in-frame clones, and not every one. The sample has roughly 67,000 clones, more than 70% seen once; the top ten hold roughly a fifth. Sequenced here: peripheral blood, sampled on day 0 of AZD1222 vaccination. The origin of this receptor is an adult in good health. This chain connects TRBV4-1 to TRBJ1-5, with D maybe TRBD1 (5 bases). DNA of the CDR3: TGCGCCAGCAGCCAAGCGGAACAGGCGGGGCAGCCCCAGCATTTT. This encodes CASSQAEQAGQPQHF.